The 3 T cell receptor beta chains given below trace back to one sample, sequenced in a study of T cells in Graves' hyperthyroidism and ophthalmopathy. Amplified TCR beta CDR3 regions derived from RNA transcripts. HTBI primers were used for first-round RT-PCR of the TCR CDR3. TCRdb ran MiXCR on the multiplex PCR reads and lists one entry per CDR3 protein. The sample has more than 150,000 distinct CDR3 sequences, about 18% seen once. The sequencing input was blood. These receptors all stem from a woman aged 45-60 years with Graves' hyperthyroidism.

This clonotype was found many times. The gene calls are TRBV11-2 and TRBJ2-2; D remains unclear. The ends were cut back, 0 bases at V and 6 bases at J, with 8 bases in the middle. Germline CDR1 is SGHAT and CDR2 is FQNNGV. The CDR3 has 14 amino acids. CDR3 bases: TGTGCCAGCAGCTTAGAAGGGTATCCCGGGGAGCTGTTTTTT. Its protein product is CASSLEGYPGELFF.

This clonotype showed up many times. The V gene is TRBV9, the J gene TRBJ2-2; D tentatively fits TRBD1 or TRBD2 (5 bases each). The CDR3 has 13 amino acids. Trimming removed 3 bases at V and 6 bases at J, with 9 bases between. Germline V CDR1 and CDR2: SGDLS, YYNGEE. Written as DNA, the CDR3 is TGTGCCAGCAGCGAGAGGGGAGCCGGGGAGCTGTTTTTT. This codes for CASSERGAGELFF.

In its sample, this clonotype was seen many times. This rearrangement joins TRBV3-1 to TRBJ1-2; 7 bases are a match to TRBD1. CDR1 LGHDT and CDR2 YNNKEL come from the germline V gene (reference sequence). The CDR3 has 15 amino acids. Trimming cost V 5 bases and J 4 bases; bases outside gene matches: 10. The chain's CDR3 is CASSYRGSASYGYTF. CDR3 DNA: TGTGCCAGCAGCTACAGGGGAAGCGCTAGCTATGGCTACACCTTC.